Presented here are 15 T cell receptor beta chains from one specimen sequenced in a study of brain T cells in children with intractable seizures. Generated by immunoSEQ multiplex PCR, the TCRdb table keeps only in-frame clones and is missing some. The sample holds 55,000 to 80,000 clones, roughly 95% seen once. This sample comprised peripheral blood, obtained at surgery. These receptors all stem from a boy younger than two with focal cortical dysplasia and intractable seizures.

This chain links TRBV4-1 with TRBJ2-1; 10 bases map to TRBD2. The CDR3 covers 16 residues. The ends lost 0 bases at V and 8 bases at J; junction bases unmatched: 7. The germline V gene has CDR1 MGHRA and CDR2 YSYEKL. Here the CDR3 reads CASSQDRSGGFYEQFF. In DNA, the CDR3 is TGCGCCAGCAGCCAAGATCGTAGCGGGGGGTTCTATGAGCAGTTCTTC.

V and J are TRBV28 and TRBJ2-3; 8 nucleotides agree with TRBD1. Germline V lookup: CDR1 MDHEN, CDR2 SYDVKM. This CDR3 comprises 14 residues. The junction had 6 bases not matched to a gene; V was cut back by 6 bases and J by 4 bases. The CDR3 DNA reads TGTGCCAGCAGCCCCTACAGGGGGGCAGATACGCAGTATTTT. Protein sequence: CASSPYRGADTQYF.

The count of this clone is one. V usage is TRBV5-5 and J usage is TRBJ2-3; 10 bases are shared with TRBD2. Trimming took 1 base from V and 4 from J; bases not matched to a gene: 0. The CDR3 length is 14 residues. The germline CDR1 and CDR2 sequences are SGHKS and YYEKEE (reference sequence). DNA for the CDR3: TGTGCCAGCAGCTTGCTAGCGGGAGCAGATACGCAGTATTTT. Translated: CASSLLAGADTQYF.

The V and J genes are TRBV5-1 and TRBJ2-1, with TRBD2 identical over 9 bases. This CDR3 has 15 residues. From germline, CDR1 is SGHRS and CDR2 YFSETQ. V was pared by 0 bases and J by 4 bases, with 2 bases of the junction left unmatched. The CDR3 nucleotides are TGCGCCAGCAGCTTGGCTAGCGGGGTATACAATGAGCAGTTCTTC. Encoded protein: CASSLASGVYNEQFF.

V and J are TRBV6-5 and TRBJ1-1; D is ambiguous. V shed 8 bases and J shed 2 bases, with 12 bases lying between them. Germline V CDR1 and CDR2: MNHEY, SVGAGI. The CDR3 loop spans 13 amino acids. Here the CDR3 reads CASSLETNTEAFF. As DNA, the CDR3 is TGTGCCAGCTCCCTGGAGACAAACACTGAAGCTTTCTTT.

This clone has just one count. The J gene is TRBJ1-4, the V gene TRBV29-1; D might be TRBD1 (6 bases). CDR3 length: 13 amino acids. The V end lost 6 bases, the J end lost 4 bases, and 12 bases lay between the germline ends. CDR1 SQVTM and CDR2 ANQGSEA come from the germline V gene. The CDR3 reads CSVTTGLNEKLFF. In DNA, the CDR3 is TGCAGCGTGACGACAGGCCTTAATGAAAAACTGTTTTTT. The entire variable domain, with the rest obtained from reference TRBV29-1 and TRBJ1-4, is as follows: SAVISQKPSRDICQRGTSLTIQCQVDSQVTMMFWYRQQPGQSLTLIATANQGSEATYESGFVIDKFPISRPNLTFSTLTVSNMSPEDSSIYLCSVTTGLNEKLFFGSGTQLSVL.

The genes are TRBV5-5 and TRBJ2-7; D unclear. The CDR3 spans 14 residues. With 6 bases removed from V and 2 bases from J, the gap between germline ends came to 15 bases. Germline V gene data show CDR1 as SGHKS and CDR2 as YYEKEE (reference sequence). In DNA, the CDR3 is TGTGCCAGCAAGCCCGGTCCAGCCCCCTACGAGCAGTACTTC. Its protein is CASKPGPAPYEQYF.

The chain employs TRBV6-4 and TRBJ2-3, with D possibly being TRBD2 (5 bases). The germline CDR1 and CDR2 sequences are MRHNA and SNTAGT. The CDR3 is 12 amino acids. The V end lost 6 bases, the J end lost 6 bases, and 10 bases lay between the germline ends. In nucleotides, the CDR3 is TGTGCCAGCAGCGACGGCGGGGATACGCAGTATTTT. It yields the protein CASSDGGDTQYF.

The chain uses TRBV19 and TRBJ1-4; 9 bases map to TRBD1. CDR3 length: 16 residues. CDR1 and CDR2 (germline): LNHDA, SQIVND (reference sequence). The J segment lost 2 bases and the V segment lost 3 bases, leaving 4 bases of the junction unmatched. The CDR3 DNA follows: TGTGCCAGTAGTATGACAGGGGGAACGACTAATGAAAAACTGTTTTTT. Its translation: CASSMTGGTTNEKLFF.

J is TRBJ2-3 and V is TRBV5-8; perhaps TRBD1 as D (5 bases). This CDR3 spans 17 amino acids. From germline, CDR1 is SGHTS and CDR2 YDEGEE. V lost 4 bases and J lost 1, with 19 bases in between. The CDR3 nucleotides read TGTGCCAGCAGCCCCGACATCTCCGGACATGGCACAGATACGCAGTATTTT. The encoded protein is CASSPDISGHGTDTQYF.

This chain links TRBV9 with TRBJ2-3, with 8 bases lining up with TRBD2. The CDR3 is 15 amino acids. The trim removed 4 bases at V and 2 bases at J, leaving 6 bases unmatched. The germline V gene has CDR1 SGDLS and CDR2 YYNGEE. The CDR3 DNA reads TGTGCCAGCAGCCTCGGGGGGGCCCTCACAGATACGCAGTATTTT. Translated: CASSLGGALTDTQYF.

This chain connects TRBV7-9 to TRBJ1-2, with D unclear. CDR1 SEHNR and CDR2 FQNEAQ come from the germline V gene (reference sequence). The CDR3 contains 16 residues. V gave up 5 bases and J gave up 1 base, with 17 bases separating them. DNA of the CDR3: TGTGCCAGCAGCCTGGTGCTGGTTCGGGATAACTATGGCTACACCTTC. This encodes CASSLVLVRDNYGYTF.

This clone was found a few times. The genes are TRBV6-4 and TRBJ2-1, with D maybe TRBD2 (5 bases). Germline V gives CDR1 MRHNA, CDR2 SNTAGT. Trimming cost V 6 bases and J 6 bases, with 12 bases left between them. The CDR3 is 13 residues long. CDR3 coding DNA: TGTGCCAGCAGCTTCGGTCGGGGCAATGAGCAGTTCTTC. This gives the protein CASSFGRGNEQFF.

The J gene is TRBJ1-1, the V gene TRBV14, with D possibly being TRBD1 (5 bases). CDR1 and CDR2 (germline): SGHDN, FVKESK. V was shortened by 0 bases and J by 9 bases, with 14 bases between the two germline ends. There are 14 residues in the CDR3. The CDR3 sequence: CASSQELGGIQAFF. CDR3 nucleotides: TGTGCCAGCAGCCAAGAATTGGGGGGTATCCAAGCTTTCTTT.

The chain carries TRBV27 and TRBJ2-7; 8 nucleotides match TRBD1. CDR1 is MNHEY and CDR2 is SMNVEV in the germline V gene (reference sequence). Trimming took 2 bases from V and 5 from J; bases not matched to a gene: 8. The CDR3 is 15 amino acids. The CDR3 spells CASSLTGQGAHEQYF. The CDR3 region has the DNA TGTGCCAGCAGTTTAACAGGACAGGGTGCCCACGAGCAGTACTTC.